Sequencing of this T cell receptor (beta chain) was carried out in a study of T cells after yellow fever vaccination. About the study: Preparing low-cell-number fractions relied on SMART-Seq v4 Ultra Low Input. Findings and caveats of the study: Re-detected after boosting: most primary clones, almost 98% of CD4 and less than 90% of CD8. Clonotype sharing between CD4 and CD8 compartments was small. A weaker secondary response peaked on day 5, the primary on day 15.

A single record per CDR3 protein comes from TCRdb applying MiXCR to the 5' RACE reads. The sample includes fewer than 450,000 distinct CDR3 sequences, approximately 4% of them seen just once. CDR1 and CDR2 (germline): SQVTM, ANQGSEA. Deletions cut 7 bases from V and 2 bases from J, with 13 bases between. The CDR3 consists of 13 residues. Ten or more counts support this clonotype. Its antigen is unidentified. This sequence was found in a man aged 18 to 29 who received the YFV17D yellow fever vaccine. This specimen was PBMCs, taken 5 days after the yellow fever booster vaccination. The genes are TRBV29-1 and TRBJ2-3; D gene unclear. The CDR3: CSGWAENTDTQYF. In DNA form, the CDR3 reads TGCAGCGGATGGGCGGAGAACACAGATACGCAGTATTTT.